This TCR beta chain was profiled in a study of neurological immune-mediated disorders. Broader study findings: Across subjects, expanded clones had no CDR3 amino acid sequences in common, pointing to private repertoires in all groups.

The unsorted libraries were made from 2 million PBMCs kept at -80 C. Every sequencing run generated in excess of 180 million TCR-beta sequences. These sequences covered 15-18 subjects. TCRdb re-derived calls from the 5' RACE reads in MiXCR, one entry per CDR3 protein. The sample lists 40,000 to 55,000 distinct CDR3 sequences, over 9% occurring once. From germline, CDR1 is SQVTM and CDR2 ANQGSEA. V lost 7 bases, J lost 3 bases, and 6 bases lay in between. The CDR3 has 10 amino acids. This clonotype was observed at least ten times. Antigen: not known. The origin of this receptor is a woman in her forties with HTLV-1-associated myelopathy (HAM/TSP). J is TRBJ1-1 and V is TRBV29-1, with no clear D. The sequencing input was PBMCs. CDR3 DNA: TGCAGCGGTACCCACACTGAAGCTTTCTTT. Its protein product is CSGTHTEAFF. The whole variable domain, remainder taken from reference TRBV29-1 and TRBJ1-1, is SAVISQKPSRDICQRGTSLTIQCQVDSQVTMMFWYRQQPGQSLTLIATANQGSEATYESGFVIDKFPISRPNLTFSTLTVSNMSPEDSSIYLCSGTHTEAFFGQGTRLTVV.